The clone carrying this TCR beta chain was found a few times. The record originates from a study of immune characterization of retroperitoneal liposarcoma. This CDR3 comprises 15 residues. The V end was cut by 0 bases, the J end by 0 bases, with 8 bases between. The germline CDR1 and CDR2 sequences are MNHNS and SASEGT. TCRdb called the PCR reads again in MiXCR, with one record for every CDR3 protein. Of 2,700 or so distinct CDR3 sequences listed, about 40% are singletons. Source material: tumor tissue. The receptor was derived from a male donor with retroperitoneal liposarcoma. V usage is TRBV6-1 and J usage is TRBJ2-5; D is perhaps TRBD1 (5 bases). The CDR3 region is CASSEADRYQETQYF. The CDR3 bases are TGTGCCAGCAGTGAAGCTGACAGATACCAAGAGACCCAGTACTTC.